This T cell receptor (beta chain) was retrieved from a study of T cell responses to AZD1222 COVID-19 vaccine. Whole-study context: Pooled together were second doses at about 4 or about 12 weeks.

Overall study findings and caveats: Repertoire samples came only from after the peak T cell response. Vaccine-associated CD4 TCRs ranged over spike, dominating at 160-218 and 743-854. Reports indicate that nearly half of spike-specific TCRs are directed at unmutated variant regions.

About this clone: Antigen specificity is unknown.

The V gene end was trimmed by 5 bases and the J gene end by 1 base; junction bases not matched to a gene: 14. Germline V gene lookup returns CDR1 MDHEN and CDR2 SYDVKM. This CDR3 region has 17 residues. Repertoires were generated with immunoSEQ multiplex PCR, while TCRdb's copy carries only in-frame clones and drops some. The sample shows about 140,000 clones, approximately 89% of them seen only once. The clonotype comes from an adult in good health. Source: peripheral blood, taken on day 0 of AZD1222 vaccination. The rearrangement uses TRBV28 and TRBJ2-7; 7 nucleotides agree with TRBD1. The DNA of the CDR3 is TGTGCCAGCAGTCACGGCGATGCCGGGACAGCTTCCTACGAGCAGTACTTC. As protein: CASSHGDAGTASYEQYF.